A single sample is the source of the 3 T cell receptor beta chains below, sequenced in a study of blood T cell repertoires in COVID-19. Assay: immunoSEQ multiplex PCR; the TCRdb copy retains only in-frame clones and omits some. The table records 150,000 to 200,000 clones, approximately 80% of them present only once. Material: peripheral blood. The receptors originated from a human donor in a cohort sampled during active COVID-19.

The chain employs TRBV19 and TRBJ2-1; 10 nucleotides agree with TRBD1. Germline CDR1 reads LNHDA; CDR2 reads SQIVND (reference sequence). Germline trimming cut 5 bases from V and 6 bases from J; bases unmatched to any gene: 7. This CDR3 comprises 15 residues. In DNA form, the CDR3 reads TGTGCCAGTAGTGCCCGACAGGGGGCGGGCAATGAGCAGTTCTTC. It specifies CASSARQGAGNEQFF.

The rearrangement links TRBV5-4 to TRBJ2-3, with 8 bases identical to TRBD2. J lost 5 bases, V lost 0 bases, and 5 bases had no gene match. Germline V gene lookup returns CDR1 SGHNT and CDR2 YYREEE (reference sequence). This CDR3 comprises 15 residues. CDR3 in amino acids: CASSLGTSSGDTQYF. DNA of the CDR3: TGTGCCAGCAGCTTGGGGACTAGCTCGGGAGATACGCAGTATTTT.

The chain recombines TRBV28 with TRBJ1-6; TRBD1 might be the D (5 bases). The CDR3 is 14 amino acids. The ends were cut back, 7 bases at V and 7 bases at J, with 14 bases in the middle. Per germline, CDR1 MDHEN and CDR2 SYDVKM. CDR3 coding DNA: TGTGCCAGCATCCCTGGAGGGGTGAATTCACCCCTCCACTTT. Translation gives CASIPGGVNSPLHF.